These T cell receptor beta chains were read from a single sample in a study of shared clonotypes between healthy human individuals. Method: immunoSEQ multiplex PCR; TCRdb's copy keeps in-frame clones and lacks some. Of roughly 2.5 million clones listed, more than 90% were seen once; the top ten hold 0.13% to 0.15%. Sequencing used naive CD4+ T cells sorted from blood. These receptors were collected from a young man in good health. CDR3s include the opening cysteine and the closing phenylalanine or tryptophan.

J gene	V gene	CDR3 protein
TRBJ2-5	TRBV30	CAVDSGISAALVETQYF
TRBJ2-3	TRBV18	CASSPPGLAGRTDTQYF
TRBJ2-1	TRBV7-9	CASSLAQGGGNEQFF
TRBJ2-3	TRBV5-1	CASSPGQGAPDTQYF
TRBJ2-5	TRBV15	CATSRGGGLYQETQYF
TRBJ1-6	TRBV18	CASSPGSSPSDSPLHF
TRBJ1-5	TRBV28	CASSTSQGISGNQPQHF
TRBJ2-5	TRBV5-4	CASSSSLGVQETQYF
TRBJ2-4	TRBV28	CASIPTGHKNIQYF
TRBJ2-2	TRBV7-2	CASSVGYTGELFF